The clone carrying this T cell receptor beta chain has just one count. Its antigen is as yet unknown. The sample belongs to a study of CD8+CD57+ T cells in acquired aplastic anemia. Turning to the study itself: The mean DNA yield obtained from sorted CD4+ and CD8+ cells came to approximately 3.2 ug. Healthy donor CD4+ samples were sequenced to a depth that averaged around 9.9 million reads. Broader study findings: Around 27 sequences, all CD8+ CDR3, were shared between patients and controls.

The use of genomic DNA as template underpinned the TCR beta VDJ and CDR3 profiling. TCRdb re-analysed the reads in MiXCR, keeping a single row per CDR3 protein. This sample yields some 130,000 distinct CDR3 sequences, of which around 41% are seen a single time; more than 7% belongs to the top ten. The sequence was obtained from a human donor in good health, serving as a control. The sequencing sample was made of sorted CD4+, CD8+, or CD8+CD57+ T cells (not recorded which) from PBMCs.

The CDR3 DNA is TGCAGTGCTAGAGTAACACAGGGGGTAGGTGGCTATGGCTACACCTTC. Translation: CSARVTQGVGGYGYTF. The genes are TRBV20-1 and TRBJ1-2; 8 bases line up with TRBD1. The CDR3 spans 16 residues. V shed 1 base, J shed 4 bases, and the junction held 11 bases outside the gene matches. Germline lookup yields CDR1 DFQATT and CDR2 SNEGSKA (reference sequence).